The present T cell receptor beta chain was sequenced within a study of blood T cell repertoires in COVID-19. In the original analysis: Reference gene primer amplification gave nucleated cell count estimates. Assay used: immunoSEQ multiplex PCR; TCRdb lists only in-frame clones, some missing. The V and J calls and clone size are taken from that table; D and trimming were inferred from the DNA. Of roughly 300,000 clones in the sample, around 87% were seen once. CDR1 MNHNS and CDR2 SASEGT come from the germline V gene. The J segment lost 3 bases and the V segment lost 4 bases, leaving 7 bases of the junction unmatched. The CDR3 has 16 residues.

The clonotype comes from a woman aged 40 to 50 who had recovered from COVID-19. The V gene is TRBV6-1, the J gene TRBJ2-1, with TRBD1 matching 9 bases. Sequenced material: peripheral blood. DNA of the CDR3: TGTGCCAGCAGTGGGGGACAGGGTAGGGGCTACAATGAGCAGTTCTTC. It is translated as CASSGGQGRGYNEQFF.